This is a list of T cell receptor beta chains from one sample in a study of radiotherapy plus CTLA-4 blockade in lung cancer. Data came from immunoSEQ multiplex PCR; TCRdb stores just in-frame clones and leaves some out. Among roughly 62,000 clones listed, approximately 76% were seen once. Sequences were derived from peripheral blood, sampled from a patient treated with radiotherapy plus ipilimumab. All receptors come from a human donor with non-small cell lung cancer who had a complete response to radiotherapy plus ipilimumab. Both conserved end residues are trimmed from each CDR3.

V gene,J gene,CDR3 protein
TRBV27,TRBJ2-1,ASSLSLNLMDIYNEQF
TRBV6-5,TRBJ2-7,ASSPGWSYEQY
TRBV5-1,TRBJ1-2,ASSFAGNYGYT
TRBV4-1,TRBJ2-3,ASSQGTHSTDTQY
TRBV9,TRBJ1-2,ASSVDPQGDYGYT
TRBV5-1,TRBJ2-3,ASSLSGRGADTQY
TRBV5-1,TRBJ2-5,ASREGLAGGETQY
TRBV15,TRBJ2-4,ATSRSGSVNIQY
TRBV6-1,TRBJ1-3,ASSETRGLGGNTIY
TRBV29-1,TRBJ1-1,SGSRQGGTEAF
TRBV21-1,TRBJ2-3,ASSKQGGDTQY
TRBV6-4,TRBJ2-5,ASSDWTSEETQY
TRBV6-1,TRBJ2-5,ASERSVQETQY
TRBV19,TRBJ2-5,ASSIAGGTKQETQY
TRBV5-6,TRBJ2-7,ASSLQFYEQY
TRBV5-6,TRBJ1-2,ASSLTDRPNYGYT
TRBV7-2,TRBJ1-1,ASSLAVAVDTEAF
TRBV28,TRBJ1-1,ASHHGGVGRTEAF
TRBV28,TRBJ1-4,ASSLWGRNNEKLF
TRBV9,TRBJ2-2,ASSVSEYGELF
TRBV9,TRBJ2-7,ASSVGVLHLNEQY
TRBV9,TRBJ2-7,ASSAGDSPVYEQY
TRBV7-2,TRBJ2-5,ASSTRTGTGMRETQY
TRBV5-1,TRBJ2-3,ASSPFVAGGSGDTQY
TRBV5-1,TRBJ2-3,ASRGTQDGSRTDTQY
TRBV27,TRBJ1-1,ASRPVNPQGRYTEAF
TRBV2,TRBJ1-1,ASSVEGNTEAF
TRBV30,-,ALGRGYYEQY
TRBV18,TRBJ2-7,ASSPDRGHSYEQY
TRBV11-2,TRBJ1-2,ASSLSTVLYGYT
TRBV7-9,TRBJ2-3,ASSLPGLITDTQY
TRBV14,TRBJ1-1,ASSQDPWSDTEAF